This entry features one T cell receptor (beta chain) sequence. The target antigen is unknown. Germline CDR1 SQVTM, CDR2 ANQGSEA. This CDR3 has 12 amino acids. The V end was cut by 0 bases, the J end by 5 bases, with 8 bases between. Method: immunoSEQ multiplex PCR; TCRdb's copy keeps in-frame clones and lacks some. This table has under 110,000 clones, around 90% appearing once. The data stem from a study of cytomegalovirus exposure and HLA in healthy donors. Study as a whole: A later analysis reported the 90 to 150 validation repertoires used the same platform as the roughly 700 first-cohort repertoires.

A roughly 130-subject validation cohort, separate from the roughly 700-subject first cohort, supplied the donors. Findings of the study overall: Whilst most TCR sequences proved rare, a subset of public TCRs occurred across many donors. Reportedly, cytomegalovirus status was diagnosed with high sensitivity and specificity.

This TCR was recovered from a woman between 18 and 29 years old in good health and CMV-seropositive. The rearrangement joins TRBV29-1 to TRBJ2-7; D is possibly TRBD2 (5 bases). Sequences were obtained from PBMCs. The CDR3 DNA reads TGCAGCGTTGAAGATCTGGGAGACGAGCAGTACTTC. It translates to CSVEDLGDEQYF.